The next 18 T cell receptor beta chains were all read from a single sample in a study of regulatory T cells in long-lasting Graves disease. Arm-PCR of CDR3 regions and iRepertoire HTBI primers were used to build TCR beta libraries. Each CDR3 protein gets one entry after TCRdb re-called the multiplex PCR reads with MiXCR. The data contain roughly 610,000 distinct CDR3 sequences, approximately 15% of them singletons. Indicated time point: newly diagnosed GD, antithyroid drugs for less than 3 months. The TCR library was made from RNA that had been extracted from PBMCs in TRIzol. The sample also formed part of further work on T cells in Graves' hyperthyroidism and ophthalmopathy.

This material consisted of peripheral blood mononuclear cells (PBMCs), taken at new diagnosis, from a patient treated with antithyroid drugs. All receptors derive from a woman aged 30 to 39 with Graves disease.

This clonotype was detected once. The chain combines TRBV10-2 with TRBJ1-6; 9 positions match TRBD1. The CDR3 runs 14 residues. Trimming took 6 bases from V and 9 from J; bases not matched to a gene: 6. Looked up from germline, CDR1 is WSHSY and CDR2 is SAAADI. The CDR3 sequence is CASRGDRVGSPLHF. In nucleotides, the CDR3 is TGCGCCAGCAGAGGGGACAGGGTCGGTTCACCCCTCCACTTT.

This clonotype was detected a few times. The chain has TRBV9 and TRBJ1-1, with TRBD1 identical over 7 bases. V dropped 0 bases and J dropped 5; count of bases not matched to a gene: 7. From germline, CDR1 is SGDLS and CDR2 YYNGEE. The CDR3 extends over 15 amino acids. The CDR3 sequence is CASSVVRQGGTEAFF. The CDR3 DNA reads TGTGCCAGCAGCGTAGTTCGGCAGGGGGGGACTGAAGCTTTCTTT.

The chain links TRBV2 to TRBJ2-3; 9 bases agree with TRBD2. The tail of the sequence fits TRBJ2-1 better, so the J call may be wrong. Germline loops: CDR1 SNHLY, CDR2 FYNNEI. The length of the CDR3 is 15 residues. The CDR3 DNA is TGTGCCAGCAGTGAAACCCGGACTAGCGTGGCTGAGCAGTTCTTC. Amino acids: CASSETRTSVAEQFF.

The V and J genes are TRBV5-1 and TRBJ2-1; D is undetermined. Germline V gene lookup returns CDR1 SGHRS and CDR2 YFSETQ. The CDR3 is made up of 18 amino acids. V dropped 1 base and J dropped 0 bases, with 17 bases sitting between them. The CDR3 DNA reads as TGCGCCAGCAGCTTGCTTGGCGCGCCCTCGGCCTCCTACAATGAGCAGTTCTTC. It yields the protein CASSLLGAPSASYNEQFF.

The V call is TRBV9, the J call TRBJ1-2; 7 nucleotides match TRBD1. With V trimmed by 6 bases and J by 4 bases, 9 bases remained unmatched. The CDR3 has 14 residues. CDR1 and CDR2 from the germline V gene are SGDLS and YYNGEE. CDR3 loop: CASTVDRVGYGYTF. DNA of the CDR3: TGTGCCAGCACCGTCGACAGGGTTGGCTATGGCTACACCTTC.

This clonotype was recorded at least ten times. The V gene is TRBV7-2, the J gene TRBJ1-4, with a tentative D call TRBD1 (6 bases). The CDR3 has 15 amino acids. V was clipped by 2 bases and J by 4 bases, with 11 bases between them. CDR1 SGHTA and CDR2 FQGNSA come from the germline V gene. The CDR3 spells CASSLLGQFNEKLFF. The CDR3 region has the DNA TGTGCCAGCAGCTTATTAGGACAGTTTAATGAAAAACTGTTTTTT.

The sample holds many counts of this clonotype. This rearrangement joins TRBV28 to TRBJ1-2; a possible D gene is TRBD1 (6 bases). The V and J ends lost 6 bases and 8 bases respectively, with 13 bases between them. The germline CDR1 and CDR2 sequences are MDHEN and SYDVKM. The CDR3 sequence is 12 residues long. DNA for the CDR3: TGTGCCAGCAGCCCGGGGGCGCGGGGCTACACCTTC. This encodes CASSPGARGYTF.

This clonotype came up many times. The CDR3 here is CASSYTGNQETQYF. CDR3 DNA: TGTGCCAGCAGTTACACAGGGAATCAAGAGACCCAGTACTTC. This sequence joins TRBV6-2 or TRBV6-3 and TRBJ2-5; D possibly corresponds to TRBD1 (6 bases). The CDR3 runs to 14 residues. With 2 bases removed from V and 2 bases from J, the gap between germline ends came to 9 bases. Looked up from germline, CDR1 is MNHEY and CDR2 is SVGEGT.

This clonotype showed up many times. This chain connects TRBV28 to TRBJ1-5, with a weak D call TRBD1 (5 bases). V lost 6 bases to trimming and J lost 5 bases, with 14 bases between them. The CDR3 has 14 amino acids. Germline CDR1 MDHEN, CDR2 SYDVKM. CDR3 protein: CASSSVRGDQPQHF. The CDR3 DNA sequence: TGTGCCAGCAGCTCTGTAAGGGGAGATCAGCCCCAGCATTTT.

This chain connects TRBV28 to TRBJ2-6; 8 nucleotides line up with TRBD1. Germline V gene data show CDR1 as MDHEN and CDR2 as SYDVKM. Losses at the gene ends were 4 bases for V and 2 bases for J; bases not matched to a gene: 4. The CDR3 is made up of 16 amino acids. The CDR3 sequence is CASSSLQGAGANVLTF. The CDR3 DNA follows: TGTGCCAGCAGTTCGCTACAGGGGGCTGGGGCCAACGTCCTGACTTTC.

The genes are TRBV20-1 and TRBJ1-1; D is unresolved. The CDR3 consists of 13 residues. Germline V gene sequence: CDR1 DFQATT, CDR2 SNEGSKA (reference sequence). Trimming removed 6 bases at V and 4 bases at J, with 15 bases between. CDR3 region: CSAGGDSGTEAFF. In DNA, the CDR3 is TGCAGTGCCGGCGGGGATTCGGGCACTGAAGCTTTCTTT.

The chain has TRBV12-3 or TRBV12-4 and TRBJ1-5; D not certain. The CDR3 is 15 amino acids. The V gene lost 0 bases and the J gene lost 10 bases, with 16 bases spanning the gap. The CDR3 DNA reads as TGTGCCAGCAGTTTAGCGTGGAGGGTGGGAGAACCCCAGCATTTT. Its translation: CASSLAWRVGEPQHF.

This clonotype has more than one count but fewer than ten. The chain uses TRBV5-1 and TRBJ2-3; D gene unclear. Deletions cut 0 bases from V and 1 base from J, with 12 bases between. The CDR3 sequence is 16 residues long. Germline CDR1 SGHRS, CDR2 YFSETQ. Here the CDR3 reads CASSLASNGGTDTQYF. Written as DNA, the CDR3 is TGCGCCAGCAGCTTGGCGAGTAACGGTGGCACAGATACGCAGTATTTT.

The chain recombines TRBV7-3 with TRBJ2-2, with 11 bases aligning to TRBD1. Germline CDR1 is SGHTA and CDR2 is FQGTGA. J gave up 5 bases and V 4 bases, and 15 bases lay outside the gene matches. CDR3 length: 19 residues. In nucleotides, the CDR3 is TGTGCCAGCAGCTCTCGGGGACCTGGGGGACAGGGGGGAACCGGGGAGCTGTTTTTT. Amino acids: CASSSRGPGGQGGTGELFF.

This clonotype came up a few times. The gene calls are TRBV5-4 and TRBJ1-2, with D possibly being TRBD1 (5 bases). The germline gives CDR1 SGHNT, CDR2 YYREEE (reference sequence). Trimming shortened V by 4 bases and J by 7 bases, and 8 bases separated the two germline ends. The CDR3 extends over 11 amino acids. In DNA form, the CDR3 reads TGTGCCAGCAGCCGGGACCGTGGCTACACCTTC. Translated: CASSRDRGYTF.

This clonotype has a handful of counts. The CDR3, as DNA: TGCGCCAGCAGCTTGGATGGGGAAGGGAACCCCTACAATGAGCAGTTCTTC. This codes for CASSLDGEGNPYNEQFF. This chain joins TRBV5-1 and TRBJ2-1; unclear D gene. Germline lookup yields CDR1 SGHRS and CDR2 YFSETQ. V was clipped by 0 bases and J by 2 bases, with 15 bases between them. The CDR3 is made up of 17 amino acids.

This clonotype was seen ten or more times. The chain uses TRBV20-1 and TRBJ1-5; D is undetermined. The CDR3 runs to 15 residues. The germline CDR1 and CDR2 sequences are DFQATT and SNEGSKA (reference sequence). Trimming removed 1 base at V and 0 bases at J, with 10 bases between. For the CDR3, the DNA is TGCAGTGCTAGAGTTGTTTTTTCTAGCAATCAGCCCCAGCATTTT. Protein product: CSARVVFSSNQPQHF.

The J gene is TRBJ2-7, the V gene TRBV12-3 or TRBV12-4; D may be TRBD1 (6 bases). V shed 2 bases and J shed 1 base, with 18 bases lying between them. The length of the CDR3 is 17 residues. The DNA for the CDR3 is TGTGCCAGCAGTTTAAAACTCTCAGGACAGCGTTCCTACGAGCAGTACTTC. Translation gives CASSLKLSGQRSYEQYF.